The rows below give T cell receptor beta chains drawn from one sample of a study of blood T cell repertoires in COVID-19. Profiled with immunoSEQ multiplex PCR; TCRdb holds only in-frame clones, not every one. The data contain about 120,000 clones, roughly 89% of them singletons. The material sequenced was peripheral blood. All receptors come from a woman between 50 and 59 years old with acute or convalescent COVID-19. The CDR3 runs from the conserved cysteine through the conserved F or W. Fields, in order: CDR3 protein, CDR3 DNA, D gene, J gene, clone size, V gene, CDR3 length. A D gene is named only where the DNA matches it firmly. The size field is filled for only some rows; it gives once, few, many or a size class.

cdr3_aa: CASSPAQGDGVSNQPQHF
cdr3_nt: TGTGCCAGCTCACCAGCTCAGGGGGACGGGGTAAGCAATCAGCCCCAGCATTTT
d_call: TRBD1
j_call: TRBJ1-5
clone_size: .
v_call: TRBV18
cdr3_length: 18

cdr3_aa: CASSPLDRAGYGYTF
cdr3_nt: TGTGCCAGCAGCCCCCTGGACAGGGCTGGGTATGGCTACACCTTC
d_call: TRBD1
j_call: TRBJ1-2
clone_size: .
v_call: TRBV11-2
cdr3_length: 15

cdr3_aa: CASSITGGNFEQYF
cdr3_nt: TGTGCCAGCTCAATAACAGGGGGCAATTTCGAGCAGTACTTC
d_call: TRBD1
j_call: TRBJ2-7
clone_size: .
v_call: TRBV18
cdr3_length: 14

cdr3_aa: CASSPNNSPLHF
cdr3_nt: TGTGCCAGCAGCCCCAATAATTCACCCCTCCACTTT
d_call: .
j_call: TRBJ1-6
clone_size: .
v_call: TRBV7-2
cdr3_length: 12

cdr3_aa: CAWSVRGTGGPETQYF
cdr3_nt: TGTGCCTGGAGTGTACGCGGGACAGGGGGCCCAGAGACCCAGTACTTC
d_call: TRBD1
j_call: TRBJ2-5
clone_size: .
v_call: TRBV30
cdr3_length: 16

cdr3_aa: CASSTEAGTSSYGYTF
cdr3_nt: TGTGCCAGCAGCACAGAGGCCGGGACATCATCCTATGGCTACACCTTC
d_call: .
j_call: TRBJ1-2
clone_size: .
v_call: TRBV7-2
cdr3_length: 16

cdr3_aa: CASRFQGAAEAFF
cdr3_nt: TGCGCCAGCAGATTCCAGGGGGCGGCTGAAGCTTTCTTT
d_call: TRBD1
j_call: TRBJ1-1
clone_size: .
v_call: TRBV5-1
cdr3_length: 13

cdr3_aa: CASSLSGGLSGNTIYF
cdr3_nt: TGCGCCAGCAGCTTGTCAGGGGGGCTTTCTGGAAACACCATATATTTT
d_call: TRBD1
j_call: TRBJ1-3
clone_size: .
v_call: TRBV5-1
cdr3_length: 16

cdr3_aa: CASSLSNRGIEQFF
cdr3_nt: TGTGCCAGCAGCTTAAGTAACAGGGGGATTGAGCAGTTCTTC
d_call: TRBD1
j_call: TRBJ2-1
clone_size: once
v_call: TRBV7-9
cdr3_length: 14

cdr3_aa: CASSSLAGGGGELFF
cdr3_nt: TGTGCCAGCAGTAGTCTAGCGGGAGGAGGCGGGGAGCTGTTTTTT
d_call: TRBD2
j_call: TRBJ2-2
clone_size: .
v_call: TRBV6-5
cdr3_length: 15

cdr3_aa: CASSRRQGEQFF
cdr3_nt: TGTGCCAGCAGCCGACGACAGGGTGAGCAGTTCTTC
d_call: TRBD1
j_call: TRBJ2-1
clone_size: .
v_call: TRBV7-2
cdr3_length: 12

cdr3_aa: CASSPQGSDTQYF
cdr3_nt: TGTGCCAGCAGCCCACAGGGATCAGATACGCAGTATTTT
d_call: .
j_call: TRBJ2-3
clone_size: .
v_call: TRBV3-1/TRBV3-2
cdr3_length: 13

cdr3_aa: CASSLGHSADTQYF
cdr3_nt: TGTGCCAGCAGCTTGGGACATTCCGCGGATACGCAGTATTTT
d_call: .
j_call: TRBJ2-3
clone_size: .
v_call: TRBV11-3
cdr3_length: 14

cdr3_aa: CAIKQADTQYF
cdr3_nt: TGTGCCATCAAGCAGGCAGATACGCAGTATTTT
d_call: .
j_call: TRBJ2-3
clone_size: .
v_call: TRBV10-3
cdr3_length: 11

cdr3_aa: CASSIPQGAGYGYTF
cdr3_nt: TGTGCCAGCAGCATCCCACAGGGGGCGGGTTATGGCTACACCTTC
d_call: TRBD1
j_call: TRBJ1-2
clone_size: .
v_call: TRBV7-9
cdr3_length: 15

cdr3_aa: CSVEQNLYNEQFF
cdr3_nt: TGCAGCGTTGAACAGAATCTTTACAATGAGCAGTTCTTC
d_call: .
j_call: TRBJ2-1
clone_size: .
v_call: TRBV29-1
cdr3_length: 13